This T cell receptor beta chain was documented in a study of blood T cell repertoires in COVID-19 (dated by TCRdb to the early 2020s). Background for the entire study: Samples covering the acute and convalescent phases of COVID-19 were provided by collaborators in the United States, Italy and Spain. The material from the prospective study consisted of cDNA or gDNA derived from T cells, B-cell-depleted T cells, or PBMCs. The dataset comprised deeply sampled blood TCRbeta repertoires from subjects exposed to, actively infected with, or recovered from COVID-19. A freely available public database, intended as a resource for researchers studying the immune response to SARS-CoV-2, is where the repertoires were released. The samples were drawn from two sources: the first 160 participants of the ongoing ImmuneRACE study, and fewer than 1,500 subjects contributed by 6 global collaborators. The sample metadata nearly always contained a de-identified subject ID, COVID-19 status, age in years and sex. Where HLA class I and class II types were available, the types were taken from metadata supplied by the sample provider, not from assay-based typing.

General study outcomes and caveats: The quantity of clinical and demographic metadata differed by source and by participant and was supplied without curation.

As concerns this clone: There is no known antigen for this receptor. Per-base quality was not reported, and no clone a single base away is much larger than it.

Each collaborating institution followed its own protocols to collect whole blood in K2EDTA tubes. For TCRbeta analysis, collaborator samples were shipped as frozen whole blood, as isolated PBMCs, or as DNA extracted from either sample type. The CDR3 has 15 amino acids, counting the end cysteine and phenylalanine. Here the CDR3 DNA is all that survives: 45 bases in frame from base 1. CDR1 is given as SGHRS and CDR2 as YFSETQ, both from the germline V gene. V is reduced by 5 bases and J by 4 bases, leaving a spacing of 16 bases between them. The immunoSEQ Assay, a bias-controlled multiplex PCR, was used to amplify TCRbeta CDR3 regions from genomic DNA. The authors' analysis ran thus. The number of nucleated cells in each sample was estimated from the amplification of reference gene primers within the assay. To quantify the absolute abundance of each unique TCRbeta CDR3 rearrangement, sequence reads were collapsed and filtered. For each sample, productive Simpson clonality was calculated as the square root of Simpson's diversity index across productive rearrangements. In TCRdb, the immuneACCESS table is reduced to in-frame sequences with V and J assigned. These tables do not hold every clone; where another copy was compared, an unresolved V gene accounts for under half, and the others remain unexplained. V and J calls and clone size are copied from that table; D and trimming were computed from the DNA. The sample table shows more than 200,000 clones, and approximately 81% are seen once. The ten largest clones take up 3.5% to 5% of the sample.

What was sequenced was peripheral blood. This TCR was sampled from a man aged 60 to 75 with acute or convalescent COVID-19. Rearrangement joined TRBV5-1 to TRBJ1-3; the D gene remains uncertain. The sequence in DNA is TGCGCCAGCAGTCCAGGAGGTCTCGAAGGAAACACCATATATTTT. It codes for CASSPGGLEGNTIYF.